One and the same sample provided the 31 T cell receptor beta chains below, sequenced in a study of cytomegalovirus exposure and HLA in healthy donors. PCR involved 60 Vbeta and 13 Jbeta primers. Method: immunoSEQ multiplex PCR; TCRdb's copy keeps in-frame clones and lacks some. This table has some 150,000 clones, more than 70% appearing once. The specimen sequenced was PBMCs. The receptors derive from a man aged 35 to 55 in good health and CMV-seronegative.

V is TRBV11-2 and J is TRBJ2-1; D is ambiguous. The CDR3 sequence is 11 residues long. Germline assignment: CDR1 SGHAT and CDR2 FQNNGV. Trimming removed 5 bases from V and 9 bases from J, with 8 bases in between. In DNA, the CDR3 is TGTGCCAGCAGCAGTAGCATTGAGCAGTTCTTC. This codes for CASSSSIEQFF.

The V gene is TRBV28, the J gene TRBJ1-3; TRBD1 agrees at 7 bases. In germline, CDR1 is MDHEN, CDR2 SYDVKM. Unmatched junction bases numbered 3, after V lost 2 bases and J lost 8 bases. CDR3 length: 13 amino acids. This chain's CDR3 is CASSLGQDDTIYF. CDR3 sequence (DNA): TGTGCCAGCAGTTTAGGACAGGACGACACCATATATTTT.

The chain combines TRBV11-3 with TRBJ2-7, with TRBD1 matching over 9 bases. V was pared by 5 bases and J by 3 bases, with 5 bases of the junction left unmatched. In germline, CDR1 is SGHNT, CDR2 YENEEA. The CDR3 consists of 14 residues. In DNA, the CDR3 is TGTGCCAGCAGCCGGGACAGGGTAAGCTACGAGCAGTACTTC. Encoded protein: CASSRDRVSYEQYF.

This rearrangement joins TRBV27 to TRBJ1-4; D is perhaps TRBD1 (6 bases). The germline V gene has CDR1 MNHEY and CDR2 SMNVEV (reference sequence). V was pared by 5 bases and J by 10 bases, with 14 bases between. The CDR3 is 13 residues long. The CDR3 spells CASSPTGPGKLFF. Here the CDR3 DNA reads TGTGCCAGCAGTCCTACAGGGCCTGGAAAACTGTTTTTT.

The CDR3 sequence: CASTGGDGSYEQYF. CDR3 DNA: TGTGCCAGCACGGGGGGAGATGGGTCCTACGAGCAGTACTTC. The chain combines TRBV28 with TRBJ2-7, with TRBD2 matching 7 bases. Germline CDR1 reads MDHEN; CDR2 reads SYDVKM. This CDR3 is 14 amino acids long. Trimming cost V 7 bases and J 1 base; bases outside gene matches: 7.

This clone was found a few times. V gene TRBV5-6 combines with J gene TRBJ1-4; no firm D call. The CDR3 has 14 amino acids. V was shortened by 2 bases and J by 2 bases, with 7 bases between the two germline ends. Per germline, CDR1 SGHDT and CDR2 YYEEEE. CDR3 region: CASSLGRTNEKLFF. The CDR3 DNA sequence: TGTGCCAGCAGCTTAGGGAGGACTAATGAAAAACTGTTTTTT.

The chain uses TRBV7-9 and TRBJ2-7, with 8 bases identical to TRBD1. CDR3 length equals 14 residues. V shed 5 bases and J 2 bases; nucleotides not matched to a gene: 5. The germline CDR1 and CDR2 sequences are SEHNR and FQNEAQ (reference sequence). The CDR3 nucleotides read TGTGCCAGCAGCCATCAACAGGGGGCCTACGAGCAGTACTTC. Protein: CASSHQQGAYEQYF.

This chain links TRBV10-3 with TRBJ1-5; 9 positions agree with TRBD1. The CDR3 is 15 amino acids. V lost 4 bases to trimming and J lost 3 bases; unmatched junction nucleotides: 4. CDR1 is ENHRY, CDR2 SYGVKD, per germline. The CDR3 region is CAISAGQGNNQPQHF. The CDR3 bases are TGTGCCATCAGTGCTGGACAGGGGAACAATCAGCCCCAGCATTTT.

The chain is built from TRBV7-6 and TRBJ1-6; D remains unclear. The germline V gene has CDR1 SGHVS and CDR2 FNYEAQ. V was pared by 1 base and J by 8 bases, with 6 bases between. The CDR3 length is 13 residues. The CDR3 region is CASSLGTYSPLHF. In DNA, the CDR3 is TGTGCCAGCAGCTTAGGCACATATTCACCCCTCCACTTT.

The gene calls are TRBV28 and TRBJ2-5, with 7 bases fitting TRBD1. This CDR3 contains 14 residues. The junction had 6 bases not matched to a gene; V was cut back by 3 bases and J by 5 bases. Germline V gene data show CDR1 as MDHEN and CDR2 as SYDVKM. CDR3 sequence: CASSFSGQRETQYF. CDR3 nucleotide sequence: TGTGCCAGCAGTTTCTCGGGACAGCGGGAGACCCAGTACTTC.

J is TRBJ2-1 and V is TRBV2; 10 positions match TRBD1. The trim removed 8 bases at V and 5 bases at J, leaving 6 bases unmatched. This CDR3 has 14 residues. Germline V CDR1 and CDR2: SNHLY, FYNNEI. The DNA for the CDR3 is TGTGCCAGCCTCCGGGACAGGGGAAACAATGAGCAGTTCTTC. Amino acids: CASLRDRGNNEQFF.

The chain employs TRBV2 and TRBJ2-3; TRBD2 matches at 10 bases. The CDR3 is 14 residues long. Germline CDR1 SNHLY, CDR2 FYNNEI. V was clipped by 6 bases and J by 5 bases; unmatched bases: 5. The CDR3 bases are TGTGCCAGCAGCCCCGGGACTAGCGTAGATACGCAGTATTTT. It translates to CASSPGTSVDTQYF. The full variable domain, with the rest looked up from reference TRBV2 and TRBJ2-3, is EPEVTQTPSHQVTQMGQEVILRCVPISNHLYFYWYRQILGQKVEFLVSFYNNEISEKSEIFDDQFSVERPDGSNFTLKIRSTKLEDSAMYFCASSPGTSVDTQYFGPGTRLTVL.

The genes are TRBV10-3 and TRBJ1-1; 7 bases are a match to TRBD1. The germline V gene has CDR1 ENHRY and CDR2 SYGVKD. V trimming: 2 bases; J trimming: 0 bases; junction bases outside the gene matches: 3. The CDR3 has 15 amino acids. CDR3 in DNA: TGTGCCATCAGTGAGCGGGGACAGCTGAACACTGAAGCTTTCTTT. Protein product: CAISERGQLNTEAFF.

The rearrangement joins TRBV10-1 to TRBJ1-5; TRBD1 is a possible D gene (5 bases). This CDR3 has 18 residues. Germline V gives CDR1 WNHNN, CDR2 SYGVQD (reference sequence). The V end lost 11 bases, the J end lost 2 bases, and 28 bases lay between the germline ends. The CDR3: CAGLGVCGFGKGNQPQHF. CDR3 DNA sequence: TGCGCCGGACTAGGGGTTTGTGGATTTGGGAAAGGCAATCAGCCCCAGCATTTT.

The chain is built from TRBV29-1 and TRBJ2-2; 7 nucleotides agree with TRBD1. The CDR3 contains 16 residues. Trimming at V came to 1 base and at J to 2 bases, leaving 7 bases not matched to a gene. Looked up from germline, CDR1 is SQVTM and CDR2 is ANQGSEA. CDR3 DNA: TGCAGCGTTGAAGGGGTGCAGGGGGTAAACACCGGGGAGCTGTTTTTT. Its protein product is CSVEGVQGVNTGELFF.

This clone was counted only a few times. The chain has TRBV6-5 and TRBJ2-1; D is perhaps TRBD1 (7 bases). V lost 6 bases to trimming and J lost 6 bases, with 18 bases between them. The CDR3 is 15 amino acids. Germline V gene sequence: CDR1 MNHEY, CDR2 SVGAGI. CDR3 sequence reads: CASRRGPGGGNEQFF. CDR3 bases: TGTGCCAGCAGAAGGGGGCCCGGGGGTGGCAATGAGCAGTTCTTC.

The V gene is TRBV7-2, the J gene TRBJ1-1; 7 bases align to TRBD1. Germline V gives CDR1 SGHTA, CDR2 FQGNSA. CDR3 length equals 14 residues. Trimming took 5 bases from V and 4 from J; bases not matched to a gene: 7. CDR3 protein: CASSRATGATEAFF. The CDR3 coding sequence is TGTGCCAGCAGCCGAGCCACAGGGGCCACTGAAGCTTTCTTT. Full variable domain (remainder filled in from reference TRBV7-2 and TRBJ1-1): GAGVSQSPSNKVTEKGKDVELRCDPISGHTALYWYRQSLGQGLEFLIYFQGNSAPDKSGLPSDRFSAERTGGSVSTLTIQRTQQEDSAVYLCASSRATGATEAFFGQGTRLTVV.

This chain links TRBV25-1 with TRBJ1-1; TRBD1 aligns across 12 bases. This CDR3 has 15 residues. The germline V gene encodes CDR1 MGHDK and CDR2 SYGVNS. The trim removed 8 bases at V and 11 bases at J, leaving 15 bases unmatched. The CDR3 protein is CASEWDRGREGRAFF. CDR3 DNA: TGTGCCAGCGAATGGGACAGGGGGCGAGAAGGGCGGGCTTTCTTT.

In its sample, this clone was seen a few times. This sequence joins TRBV4-1 and TRBJ2-7, with 10 bases identical to TRBD2. This CDR3 comprises 16 residues. The trim removed 4 bases at V and 0 bases at J, leaving 6 bases unmatched. The germline CDR1 and CDR2 sequences are MGHRA and YSYEKL. The CDR3 coding sequence is TGCGCCAGCAGCCCGACCGGGACTAGCGTCTCCTACGAGCAGTACTTC. This translates into CASSPTGTSVSYEQYF.

This clone was seen a few times. The rearrangement links TRBV27 to TRBJ2-7; tentative D call: TRBD1 (5 bases). Germline V gene lookup returns CDR1 MNHEY and CDR2 SMNVEV (reference sequence). CDR3 length: 16 amino acids. V lost 4 bases and J 3 bases, leaving 19 bases between the germline ends. The CDR3 bases are TGTGCCAGCAGTTACCGTCTGGAGACAGTCGGCTACGAGCAGTACTTC. It yields the protein CASSYRLETVGYEQYF.

The chain is built from TRBV10-3 and TRBJ2-1, with D perhaps TRBD2 (5 bases). This CDR3 has 14 residues. Germline assignment: CDR1 ENHRY and CDR2 SYGVKD. V was shortened by 7 bases and J by 0 bases, with 10 bases between the two germline ends. DNA of the CDR3: TGTGCCATCATGAGGGCCAGCTCCTACAATGAGCAGTTCTTC. This sequence encodes CAIMRASSYNEQFF.

In this sample, this clone turned up once. In DNA, the CDR3 is TGTGCCAGCAGCCTGATGACTAGCGGGGGGGTCAATGAGCAGTTCTTC. This encodes CASSLMTSGGVNEQFF. The V and J genes are TRBV28 and TRBJ2-1, with TRBD2 matching over 14 bases. This CDR3 has 16 amino acids. CDR1 is MDHEN, CDR2 SYDVKM, per germline. The J segment lost 6 bases and the V segment lost 6 bases, leaving 7 bases of the junction unmatched.

The rearrangement links TRBV2 to TRBJ2-7; perhaps TRBD1 as D (5 bases). The germline V gene encodes CDR1 SNHLY and CDR2 FYNNEI. CDR3 size: 13 residues. The V and J ends lost 4 bases and 3 bases respectively, with 10 bases between them. For the CDR3, the DNA is TGTGCCAGCAGTGGACAGTCGTTCTACGAGCAGTACTTC. Translation gives CASSGQSFYEQYF.

V and J are TRBV9 and TRBJ1-1, with a possible D match to TRBD1 (6 bases). V was cut by 3 bases and J by 5 bases, with 14 bases left in between. CDR3 size: 14 residues. CDR1 is SGDLS, CDR2 YYNGEE, per germline. CDR3 coding DNA: TGTGCCAGCAGCGAGATGGGGGCGCGGACTGAAGCTTTCTTT. It yields the protein CASSEMGARTEAFF.

This rearrangement joins TRBV9 to TRBJ2-7, with TRBD1 matching over 9 bases. The CDR3 covers 14 residues. V gave up 4 bases and J gave up 5 bases; unmatched junction bases: 7. Per the germline V gene, CDR1 is SGDLS and CDR2 is YYNGEE. This CDR3 is CASSRGQGRNEQYF. CDR3 nucleotide sequence: TGTGCCAGCAGCAGGGGACAGGGTAGGAACGAGCAGTACTTC. Full variable domain (missing parts from reference TRBV9 and TRBJ2-7): DSGVTQTPKHLITATGQRVTLRCSPRSGDLSVYWYQQSLDQGLQFLIQYYNGEERAKGNILERFSAQQFPDLHSELNLSSLELGDSALYFCASSRGQGRNEQYFGPGTRLTVT.

The chain joins TRBV5-1 to TRBJ2-5; 8 nucleotides line up with TRBD1. CDR3 size: 13 residues. CDR1 and CDR2 from the germline V gene are SGHRS and YFSETQ. V was pared by 6 bases and J by 5 bases, with 6 bases of the junction left unmatched. CDR3 nucleotides: TGCGCCAGCAACAGGGGGATTGAGGAGACCCAGTACTTC. Translation gives CASNRGIEETQYF.

This clone has only a few counts. The genes are TRBV25-1 and TRBJ2-1; D is undetermined. Trimming removed 4 bases from V and 6 bases from J, with 4 bases in between. Germline CDR1 and CDR2: MGHDK and SYGVNS. This CDR3 contains 11 residues. CDR3 sequence reads: CASSVSNEQFF. The CDR3 DNA is TGTGCCAGCAGTGTGAGCAATGAGCAGTTCTTC.

The table lists this clone with a few counts. V is TRBV6-5 and J is TRBJ2-7, with 10 bases matching TRBD1. From germline, CDR1 is MNHEY and CDR2 SVGAGI. Germline trimming cut 5 bases from V and 6 bases from J; bases unmatched to any gene: 7. This CDR3 comprises 14 residues. The CDR3 reads CASSRPGQGPEQYF. CDR3 DNA: TGTGCCAGCAGTAGGCCGGGACAGGGGCCCGAGCAGTACTTC.

With regard to this clone: Additional DNA sequences in this sample encode the identical CDR3. The chain uses TRBV28 and TRBJ1-5; 11 bases are shared with TRBD1. This CDR3 contains 14 residues. J gave up 7 bases and V 6 bases, and 5 bases lay outside the gene matches. CDR1 and CDR2 (germline): MDHEN, SYDVKM. CDR3 bases: TGTGCCAGCAGGCTAGGACAGGGGGCACAGCCCCAGCATTTT. It codes for CASRLGQGAQPQHF.

The chain recombines TRBV19 with TRBJ2-2, with TRBD1 identical over 8 bases. The CDR3 length is 15 residues. The V gene end was trimmed by 6 bases and the J gene end by 6 bases; junction bases not matched to a gene: 9. Germline V gene lookup returns CDR1 LNHDA and CDR2 SQIVND (reference sequence). The CDR3, as DNA: TGTGCCAGTAGGGTTCAGGGGGCTCGGTCCGGGGAGCTGTTTTTT. Its protein product is CASRVQGARSGELFF.

This chain uses TRBV28 with TRBJ1-3, with TRBD1 as a possible D gene (6 bases). The CDR3 is made up of 14 amino acids. Germline V lookup: CDR1 MDHEN, CDR2 SYDVKM. V lost 2 bases and J lost 4, with 9 bases in between. Written as DNA, the CDR3 is TGTGCCAGCAGTTTAACGCAGGGGGGAAACACCATATATTTT. It yields the protein CASSLTQGGNTIYF.